The rows below give T cell receptor beta chains drawn from one sample of a study of CD8 T cells in ankylosing spondylitis. MiXCR was run by TCRdb on the 5' RACE reads, yielding one entry per CDR3 protein. The data show under 550,000 distinct CDR3 sequences, 25% to 30% seen once. Material for sequencing was blood, either unsorted or a sorted T cell fraction (not recorded which). The receptors here all came from a male donor with ankylosing spondylitis. Both conserved end residues are part of each CDR3. Each record gives: D gene, V gene, J gene, clone size, CDR3 DNA, CDR3 protein. The D gene is left open where the match is weak. The size of a clone is reported for some rows only, either as once, few or many, or as a class for expanded clones.

D gene: TRBD2; V gene: TRBV11-2; J gene: TRBJ2-1; clone size: NA; CDR3 DNA: TGTGCCAGCGTACTCCGGGGGGTGGATGAGCAGTTCTTC; CDR3 protein: CASVLRGVDEQFF
D gene: NA; V gene: TRBV2; J gene: TRBJ1-1; clone size: NA; CDR3 DNA: TGTGCCACCGGCCGGGCGGGGCCTGAAGCTTTCTTT; CDR3 protein: CATGRAGPEAFF
D gene: TRBD1; V gene: TRBV5-1; J gene: TRBJ2-2; clone size: NA; CDR3 DNA: TGCGCCAGCCGTCAGGGGGCCCCTTCCGGGGAGCTGTTTTTT; CDR3 protein: CASRQGAPSGELFF
D gene: NA; V gene: TRBV12-3/TRBV12-4; J gene: TRBJ2-7; clone size: NA; CDR3 DNA: TGTGCCAGCAGTGGTCGGGTAGTCTACGAGCAGTACTTC; CDR3 protein: CASSGRVVYEQYF
D gene: NA; V gene: TRBV3-1; J gene: TRBJ2-1; clone size: few; CDR3 DNA: TGTGCCAGCAGCCAAGAAGCCAGGCAGCAGTTCTTC; CDR3 protein: CASSQEARQQFF
D gene: NA; V gene: TRBV20-1; J gene: TRBJ2-3; clone size: few; CDR3 DNA: TGCAGTGCTGGGACCGGTCTGTATAATGCGGATACGCAGTATTTT; CDR3 protein: CSAGTGLYNADTQYF
D gene: NA; V gene: TRBV7-2; J gene: TRBJ1-3; clone size: many; CDR3 DNA: TGTGCCAGCAGCCCGGTCCCCAGGGGACCCTCTGGAAACGCCATATATTTT; CDR3 protein: CASSPVPRGPSGNAIYF
D gene: NA; V gene: TRBV5-1; J gene: TRBJ2-5; clone size: few; CDR3 DNA: TGCGCCAGCAGCTCCTCCACATCTGGAGAGACCCAGTACTTC; CDR3 protein: CASSSSTSGETQYF
D gene: TRBD2; V gene: TRBV11-2; J gene: TRBJ2-1; clone size: many; CDR3 DNA: TGTGCCAGCAGCTTTTCAGTCGGGAGGGCCGACTACAATGAGCAGTTCTTC; CDR3 protein: CASSFSVGRADYNEQFF
D gene: NA; V gene: TRBV6-1; J gene: TRBJ1-5; clone size: NA; CDR3 DNA: TGTGCCAGCAGTGATAATCCTACCGATCAGCCCCAGCATTTT; CDR3 protein: CASSDNPTDQPQHF
D gene: NA; V gene: TRBV28; J gene: TRBJ1-1; clone size: few; CDR3 DNA: TGTGCCAGCAGTTCCCGAGCCCCCCCAGCCCAGGGGGAAGCTTTCTTT; CDR3 protein: CASSSRAPPAQGEAFF
D gene: TRBD2; V gene: TRBV20-1; J gene: TRBJ2-1; clone size: NA; CDR3 DNA: TGCAGTGCCCCTCGAGGGGGACTAGGTTACAATGAGCAGTTCTTC; CDR3 protein: CSAPRGGLGYNEQFF
D gene: NA; V gene: TRBV15; J gene: TRBJ2-2; clone size: few; CDR3 DNA: TGTGCCACCAGCAGAGTGCTAGCGCCCGGGGAGCTGTTTTTT; CDR3 protein: CATSRVLAPGELFF
D gene: NA; V gene: TRBV20-1; J gene: TRBJ2-5; clone size: few; CDR3 DNA: TGCAGTGCTCGGAGTCAAGAGACCCAGTACTTC; CDR3 protein: CSARSQETQYF
D gene: TRBD2; V gene: TRBV5-1; J gene: TRBJ2-1; clone size: once; CDR3 DNA: TGCGCCAGCAGCTTGGCCCTAGCGGGAGCTTGGAATGAGCAGTTCTTC; CDR3 protein: CASSLALAGAWNEQFF
D gene: NA; V gene: TRBV7-2; J gene: TRBJ2-3; clone size: few; CDR3 DNA: TGTGCCAGCAGCTTAGTGGGAGCACCTAGCACAGATACGCAGTATTTT; CDR3 protein: CASSLVGAPSTDTQYF
D gene: NA; V gene: TRBV2; J gene: TRBJ1-5; clone size: NA; CDR3 DNA: TGTGCCAGCAGTGAAGGAGGGGCCACTCAGCCCCAGCATTTT; CDR3 protein: CASSEGGATQPQHF
D gene: NA; V gene: TRBV2; J gene: TRBJ1-3; clone size: few; CDR3 DNA: TGTGCCAGTCGGGGGGGCACTTCTGGAAACACCATATATTTT; CDR3 protein: CASRGGTSGNTIYF
D gene: TRBD1; V gene: TRBV9; J gene: TRBJ1-6; clone size: NA; CDR3 DNA: TGTGCCAGCAGCATCCGGACAGGGGAGGATTCACCCCTCCACTTT; CDR3 protein: CASSIRTGEDSPLHF
D gene: TRBD1; V gene: TRBV20-1; J gene: TRBJ2-2; clone size: few; CDR3 DNA: TGCAGTGCTAGTGCGGACACAGGGGCCGGGGAGCTGTTTTTT; CDR3 protein: CSASADTGAGELFF
D gene: NA; V gene: TRBV29-1; J gene: TRBJ1-2; clone size: few; CDR3 DNA: TGCAGCGCTTATGAGGACGGCTATGGCTACACCTTC; CDR3 protein: CSAYEDGYGYTF
D gene: NA; V gene: TRBV5-1; J gene: TRBJ2-1; clone size: NA; CDR3 DNA: TGCGCCAGCGCCAGGCCCCCGGACAATGAGCAGTTCTTC; CDR3 protein: CASARPPDNEQFF
D gene: TRBD1; V gene: TRBV7-8; J gene: TRBJ1-2; clone size: NA; CDR3 DNA: TGTGCCAGCAGCCCCCGGACAGGGCCAGACTTTGGTTACACCTTC; CDR3 protein: CASSPRTGPDFGYTF
D gene: NA; V gene: TRBV11-2; J gene: TRBJ2-1; clone size: NA; CDR3 DNA: TGTGCCAGCAGCTACGGTACTGAACTAGTAGGGGGGTACAATGAGCAGTTCTTC; CDR3 protein: CASSYGTELVGGYNEQFF
D gene: NA; V gene: TRBV20-1; J gene: TRBJ1-1; clone size: few; CDR3 DNA: TGCAGTGCTAGAGGCGGGAGACAGATGAACACTGAAGCTTTCTTT; CDR3 protein: CSARGGRQMNTEAFF
D gene: TRBD1; V gene: TRBV10-2; J gene: TRBJ1-2; clone size: NA; CDR3 DNA: TGCGCCAGCAGGATCTCGGGACAGGGGTGGTTGCGCTACACCTTC; CDR3 protein: CASRISGQGWLRYTF
D gene: NA; V gene: TRBV4-2; J gene: TRBJ2-5; clone size: few; CDR3 DNA: TGTGCCAGCAGCCCCTCCGGGACTTCAGCCCGGGAGACCCAGTACTTC; CDR3 protein: CASSPSGTSARETQYF
D gene: TRBD1; V gene: TRBV25-1; J gene: TRBJ2-7; clone size: NA; CDR3 DNA: TGTGCCAGCAGTGCGGGACAGACTTACGAGCAGTACTTC; CDR3 protein: CASSAGQTYEQYF
D gene: NA; V gene: TRBV2; J gene: TRBJ2-3; clone size: NA; CDR3 DNA: TGTGCCAGCAGTGTCAACAGGAGGGGAGATACGCAGTATTTT; CDR3 protein: CASSVNRRGDTQYF
D gene: TRBD2; V gene: TRBV4-2; J gene: TRBJ2-1; clone size: few; CDR3 DNA: TGTGCCAGCACAAACCGGGAGGCCCTTTTTCTCTCCTACAATGAGCAGTTCTTC; CDR3 protein: CASTNREALFLSYNEQFF
D gene: TRBD1; V gene: TRBV25-1; J gene: TRBJ2-5; clone size: few; CDR3 DNA: TGTGCCAGCAGTGCGGGACAGTACCAAGAGACCCAGTACTTC; CDR3 protein: CASSAGQYQETQYF
D gene: NA; V gene: TRBV20-1; J gene: TRBJ1-1; clone size: once; CDR3 DNA: TGCAGTGCTAGAGACCCAGGGGCCACTGAAGCTTTCTTT; CDR3 protein: CSARDPGATEAFF
D gene: TRBD2; V gene: TRBV11-2; J gene: TRBJ2-1; clone size: few; CDR3 DNA: TGTGCCAGCAGATCCGGGACTAGCGATATCAATGAGCAGTTCTTC; CDR3 protein: CASRSGTSDINEQFF
D gene: NA; V gene: TRBV3-1; J gene: TRBJ2-1; clone size: few; CDR3 DNA: TGTGCCAGCAGCCAAGTGAGGGGGACGTACAATGAGCAGTTCTTC; CDR3 protein: CASSQVRGTYNEQFF
D gene: NA; V gene: TRBV20-1; J gene: TRBJ2-1; clone size: NA; CDR3 DNA: TGCAGTGCTAGAGATTGGAGGAGCTCCTACAATGAGCAGTTCTTC; CDR3 protein: CSARDWRSSYNEQFF
D gene: NA; V gene: TRBV20-1; J gene: TRBJ1-1; clone size: NA; CDR3 DNA: TGCAGTGCTAGAGGATCCACTGGGCGACCCACTGAAGCTTTCTTT; CDR3 protein: CSARGSTGRPTEAFF
D gene: NA; V gene: TRBV15; J gene: TRBJ1-1; clone size: few; CDR3 DNA: TGTGCCACCAGCAGAGATGGTGGGGTTGGCACTGAAGCTTTCTTT; CDR3 protein: CATSRDGGVGTEAFF
D gene: NA; V gene: TRBV7-2; J gene: TRBJ1-3; clone size: few; CDR3 DNA: TGTGCCAGCAGCATCACAGGGTCGTACGGAAACACCATATATTTT; CDR3 protein: CASSITGSYGNTIYF
D gene: TRBD1; V gene: TRBV20-1; J gene: TRBJ2-2; clone size: NA; CDR3 DNA: TGCAGCGGGACAGGGAACACCGGGGAGCTGTTTTTT; CDR3 protein: CSGTGNTGELFF
D gene: NA; V gene: TRBV9; J gene: TRBJ2-3; clone size: few; CDR3 DNA: TGTGCCAGCAGCGTAACAGGAACAGATACGCAGTATTTT; CDR3 protein: CASSVTGTDTQYF
D gene: NA; V gene: TRBV13; J gene: TRBJ2-3; clone size: NA; CDR3 DNA: TGTGCCAGCAGCCTGAGGCCCAGGCCCACAGATACGCAGTATTTT; CDR3 protein: CASSLRPRPTDTQYF
D gene: NA; V gene: TRBV12-3/TRBV12-4; J gene: TRBJ2-5; clone size: NA; CDR3 DNA: TGTGCCAGCAGTTTAAGACATGGGGAGACCCAGTACTTC; CDR3 protein: CASSLRHGETQYF
D gene: NA; V gene: TRBV28; J gene: TRBJ1-1; clone size: once; CDR3 DNA: TGTGCCAGCAGTTTATTGTCGGGTTTGGCAGGAAAAGCTTTCTTT; CDR3 protein: CASSLLSGLAGKAFF
D gene: NA; V gene: TRBV5-1; J gene: TRBJ1-6; clone size: few; CDR3 DNA: TGCGCCAGCAGCTTGGCCGAGGGGTCACCCCTCCACTTT; CDR3 protein: CASSLAEGSPLHF
D gene: NA; V gene: TRBV7-9; J gene: TRBJ1-2; clone size: few; CDR3 DNA: TGTGCCAGCAGCTTAGAGGAATATGGCTACACCTTC; CDR3 protein: CASSLEEYGYTF
D gene: TRBD2; V gene: TRBV2; J gene: TRBJ2-1; clone size: NA; CDR3 DNA: TGTGCCACATCCGGGGGGGAGTTCAATGAGCAGTTCTTC; CDR3 protein: CATSGGEFNEQFF
D gene: TRBD1; V gene: TRBV27; J gene: TRBJ1-1; clone size: few; CDR3 DNA: TGTGCCAGCAGCCCACTATCCCTACAGGGGGCGAACACTGAAGCTTTCTTT; CDR3 protein: CASSPLSLQGANTEAFF
D gene: NA; V gene: TRBV3-1; J gene: TRBJ2-3; clone size: few; CDR3 DNA: TGTGCCAGCAGCCAAGGTGACAGAGCAGATACGCAGTATTTT; CDR3 protein: CASSQGDRADTQYF
D gene: TRBD2; V gene: TRBV20-1; J gene: TRBJ2-3; clone size: NA; CDR3 DNA: TGCAGTGCTGTCACTAGCGGGAGAAGGGATACGCAGTATTTT; CDR3 protein: CSAVTSGRRDTQYF
D gene: NA; V gene: TRBV20-1; J gene: TRBJ1-2; clone size: few; CDR3 DNA: TGCAGTGCTAGTTTGAGTTCTAACTATGGCTACACCTTC; CDR3 protein: CSASLSSNYGYTF
D gene: TRBD2; V gene: TRBV3-1; J gene: TRBJ2-1; clone size: once; CDR3 DNA: TGTGCCAGCAGCCTGATACGGGCTAGCGGGAGGGGTAATGAGCAGTTCTTC; CDR3 protein: CASSLIRASGRGNEQFF
D gene: NA; V gene: TRBV7-9; J gene: TRBJ1-3; clone size: once; CDR3 DNA: TGTGCCAGCAGCATAGGTACCGGAAACACCATATATTTT; CDR3 protein: CASSIGTGNTIYF
D gene: NA; V gene: TRBV20-1; J gene: TRBJ2-4; clone size: few; CDR3 DNA: TGCACCGCTTCTTTTTTAGCCAAAAACATTCAGTACTTC; CDR3 protein: CTASFLAKNIQYF
D gene: NA; V gene: TRBV24-1; J gene: TRBJ1-2; clone size: NA; CDR3 DNA: TGTGCCACCAGTGCGGCAGATTATGGCTACACCTTC; CDR3 protein: CATSAADYGYTF
D gene: NA; V gene: TRBV24-1; J gene: TRBJ1-1; clone size: few; CDR3 DNA: TGTGCCACCAGTGACCCCGCCGCAGGGAAAGCTTTCTTT; CDR3 protein: CATSDPAAGKAFF
D gene: TRBD1; V gene: TRBV2; J gene: TRBJ1-6; clone size: NA; CDR3 DNA: TGTGCCAGCAGTGATGAAGGGGGCGTTTTTTCACCCCTCCACTTT; CDR3 protein: CASSDEGGVFSPLHF
D gene: TRBD2; V gene: TRBV20-1; J gene: TRBJ2-7; clone size: NA; CDR3 DNA: TGCAGTGCGGGGACTAGCGGGACGAGGGAGCAGTACTTC; CDR3 protein: CSAGTSGTREQYF
D gene: TRBD1; V gene: TRBV12-3/TRBV12-4; J gene: TRBJ2-1; clone size: NA; CDR3 DNA: TGTGCCAGCAGTCTGGGACAGGTTATAGGGAATGAGCAGTTCTTC; CDR3 protein: CASSLGQVIGNEQFF
D gene: NA; V gene: TRBV2; J gene: TRBJ1-6; clone size: NA; CDR3 DNA: TGTGCCAGCAGTGTGGAGGGGAACGCGTGGTCACCCCTCCACTTT; CDR3 protein: CASSVEGNAWSPLHF